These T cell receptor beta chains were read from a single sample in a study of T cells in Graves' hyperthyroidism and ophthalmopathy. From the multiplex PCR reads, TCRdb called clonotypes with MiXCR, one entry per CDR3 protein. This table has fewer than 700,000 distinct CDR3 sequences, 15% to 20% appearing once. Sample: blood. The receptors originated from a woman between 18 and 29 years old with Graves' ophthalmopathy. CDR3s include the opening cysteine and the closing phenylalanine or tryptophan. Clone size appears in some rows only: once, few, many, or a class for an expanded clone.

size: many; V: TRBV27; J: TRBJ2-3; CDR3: CASSFQGEDTQYF
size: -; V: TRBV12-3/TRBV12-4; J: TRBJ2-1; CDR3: CASSVQRDEQFF
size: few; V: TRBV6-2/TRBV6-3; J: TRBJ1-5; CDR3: CASSLRRTGGQPQHF
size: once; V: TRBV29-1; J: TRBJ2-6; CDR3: CSVDAGANVLTF
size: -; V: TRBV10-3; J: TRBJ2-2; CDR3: CAISERIGTGELFF
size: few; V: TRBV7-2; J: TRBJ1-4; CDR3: CASTDGNNEKLFF
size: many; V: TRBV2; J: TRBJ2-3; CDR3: CASSDEGRGGDTQYF
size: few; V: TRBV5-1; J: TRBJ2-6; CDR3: CASSLVEQGGSSLSGANVLTF
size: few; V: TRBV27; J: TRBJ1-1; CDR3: CASSPSGTTNTEAFF
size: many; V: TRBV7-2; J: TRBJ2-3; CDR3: CASSLAGHNTDTQYF
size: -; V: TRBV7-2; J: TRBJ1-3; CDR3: CASSLWRTGNTIYF
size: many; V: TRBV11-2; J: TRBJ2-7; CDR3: CASSPPGKIGPYEQYF
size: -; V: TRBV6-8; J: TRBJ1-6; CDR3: CASSRGGDSPLHF
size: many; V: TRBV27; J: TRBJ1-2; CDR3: CASSWGGREGYTF
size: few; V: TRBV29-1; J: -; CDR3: CSADRGRDNEQYF
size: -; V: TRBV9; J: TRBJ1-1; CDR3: CASSVTGIQRTEAFF
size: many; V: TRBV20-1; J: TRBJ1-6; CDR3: CSARDRPDGASPLHF
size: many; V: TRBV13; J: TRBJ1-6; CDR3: CASSLKTGMASPLHF
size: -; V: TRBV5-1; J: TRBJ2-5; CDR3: CASSLVLQETQYF
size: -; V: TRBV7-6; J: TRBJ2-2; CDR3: CASSSRTRRDGGELFF
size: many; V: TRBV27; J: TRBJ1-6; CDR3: CASKQDLRSSPLHF
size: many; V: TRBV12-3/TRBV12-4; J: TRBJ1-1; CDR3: CASSARDRTNTEAFF
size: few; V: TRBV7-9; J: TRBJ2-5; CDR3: CASSSRQGAETQYF
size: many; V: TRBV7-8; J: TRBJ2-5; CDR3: CASSLVLPRGGAETQYF
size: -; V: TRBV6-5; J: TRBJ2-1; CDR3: CASSYVSTEGRDKFF
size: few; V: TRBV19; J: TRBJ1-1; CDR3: CASSIQGVGNEAFF
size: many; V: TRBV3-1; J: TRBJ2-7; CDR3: CASSQASSYEQYF
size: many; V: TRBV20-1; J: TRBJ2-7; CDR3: CSAKGGQGYYEQYF
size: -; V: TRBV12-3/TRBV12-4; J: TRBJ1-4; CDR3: CASREDFRNEKLFF
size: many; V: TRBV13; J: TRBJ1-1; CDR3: CASSSGRIEAFF
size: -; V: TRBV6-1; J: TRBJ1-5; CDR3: CASSEDRERDQPQHF
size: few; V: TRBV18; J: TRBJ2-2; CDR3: CASSPPMAGRLPGELFF
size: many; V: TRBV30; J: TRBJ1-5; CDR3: CAWSETGRGSRPQHF
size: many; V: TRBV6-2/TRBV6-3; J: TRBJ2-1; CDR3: CAGGTSGYNEQFF
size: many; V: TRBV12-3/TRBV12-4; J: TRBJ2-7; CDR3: CASTKDSHSYEQYF
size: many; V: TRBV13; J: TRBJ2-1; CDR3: CASSPGLDNEQFF
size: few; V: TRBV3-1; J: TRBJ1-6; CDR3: CASSRGGSSPLHF
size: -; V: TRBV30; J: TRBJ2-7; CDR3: CAWSYGLAGAYEQYF
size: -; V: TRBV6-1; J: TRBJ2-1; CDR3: CASSKGTSGSNEQFF
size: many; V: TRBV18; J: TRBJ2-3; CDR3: CASSTPGGDTQYF
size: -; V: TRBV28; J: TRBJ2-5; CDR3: CASAESETQYF
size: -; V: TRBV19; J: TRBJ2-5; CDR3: CASRPRRGGETQYF
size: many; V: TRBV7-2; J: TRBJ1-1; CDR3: CASSLDRAIGEAFF
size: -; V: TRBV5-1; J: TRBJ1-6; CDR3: CASSLAGRVRNSPLHF
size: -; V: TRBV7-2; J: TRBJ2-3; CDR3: CASSWGLAGGLGTDTQYF
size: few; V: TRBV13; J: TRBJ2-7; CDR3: CASSPTGTSYYEQYF
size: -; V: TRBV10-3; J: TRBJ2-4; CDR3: CAISESASTKNIQYF
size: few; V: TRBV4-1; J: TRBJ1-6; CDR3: CASSQDGGGGVGSPLHF
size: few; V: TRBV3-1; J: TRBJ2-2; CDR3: CASRKGTSGPNTGELFF